This passage covers 20 T cell receptor beta chains from one sample sequenced in a study of cytomegalovirus exposure and HLA in healthy donors. 60 Vbeta and 13 Jbeta primers were used in PCR. Method: immunoSEQ multiplex PCR; TCRdb's copy keeps in-frame clones and lacks some. The sample has around 96,000 clones, around 80% seen once. Sequenced sample: PBMCs. The source is a man aged 18 to 29 in good health and CMV-seronegative.

The V and J genes are TRBV29-1 and TRBJ2-1; 12 nucleotides match TRBD2. Germline CDR1 and CDR2: SQVTM and ANQGSEA. V lost 6 bases and J lost 2; bases outside the gene matches: 8. The CDR3 contains 16 residues. Here the CDR3 reads CSVTGLAGNTYNEQFF. Here the CDR3 DNA reads TGCAGCGTCACTGGACTAGCGGGGAACACCTACAATGAGCAGTTCTTC.

The chain has TRBV4-1 and TRBJ2-5, with D possibly TRBD1 on 5 matching bases. The J call could be wrong; TRBJ2-7 is a better fit for the DNA end. The CDR3 is made up of 17 amino acids. Germline V gene lookup returns CDR1 MGHRA and CDR2 YSYEKL. CDR3 DNA sequence: TGCGCCAGCAGCCAAGTGACCCTTGCCGACAGCCCCTACGAGCAGTACTTC. Residues: CASSQVTLADSPYEQYF.

This rearrangement joins TRBV4-1 to TRBJ2-7; 11 positions match TRBD2. J lost 3 bases, V lost 2 bases, and 0 bases had no gene match. The CDR3 runs to 14 residues. The germline CDR1 and CDR2 sequences are MGHRA and YSYEKL. This CDR3 reads CASSQLAGGYEQYF. CDR3 in DNA: TGCGCCAGCAGCCAACTAGCGGGGGGCTACGAGCAGTACTTC.

The chain joins TRBV7-2 to TRBJ1-2; D is possibly TRBD1 (6 bases). CDR3 size: 13 residues. V gave up 7 bases and J gave up 1 base, with 10 bases separating them. CDR1 SGHTA and CDR2 FQGNSA come from the germline V gene. The CDR3 DNA is TGTGCCAGCATCCCGGGACATAACTATGGCTACACCTTC. Translation gives CASIPGHNYGYTF.

This clone turned up a few times. The DNA of the CDR3 is TGTGCCAGCAGTTTTGAGGAAAGGGGCTTCTATGGCTACACCTTC. The encoded protein is CASSFEERGFYGYTF. This chain joins TRBV6-6 and TRBJ1-2, with D possibly matching TRBD1 (5 bases). The CDR3 has 15 amino acids. Germline CDR1 and CDR2: MNHNY and SVGAGI (reference sequence). Trimming left V 4 bases short and J 4 bases short, with 16 bases between.

The V and J genes are TRBV27 and TRBJ1-6, with D possibly TRBD1 on 6 matching bases. The CDR3 has 14 residues. V lost 4 bases to trimming and J lost 6 bases, with 10 bases between them. Germline V gene lookup returns CDR1 MNHEY and CDR2 SMNVEV (reference sequence). The DNA for the CDR3 is TGTGCCAGCAGTTCCGGACAGATTAATTCACCCCTCCACTTT. Amino acid sequence: CASSSGQINSPLHF.

This rearrangement joins TRBV6-5 to TRBJ1-2, with 7 bases aligning to TRBD1. Germline CDR1 and CDR2: MNHEY and SVGAGI. The CDR3 consists of 12 residues. V dropped 8 bases and J dropped 4; count of bases not matched to a gene: 4. CDR3 in amino acids: CASRQGPYGYTF. As DNA, the CDR3 is TGTGCCAGCCGACAGGGCCCCTATGGCTACACCTTC.

The genes are TRBV19 and TRBJ1-3, with TRBD1 identical over 9 bases. CDR1 and CDR2 (germline): LNHDA, SQIVND (reference sequence). The CDR3 runs to 15 residues. J gave up 3 bases and V 7 bases, and 7 bases lay outside the gene matches. CDR3 sequence reads: CASTWDRVNGNTIYF. The CDR3 DNA sequence: TGTGCCAGTACTTGGGACAGGGTTAATGGAAACACCATATATTTT.

The rearrangement links TRBV7-3 to TRBJ1-1; D uncertain. Germline V gene sequence: CDR1 SGHTA, CDR2 FQGTGA. V was clipped by 4 bases and J by 0 bases, with 6 bases between them. The CDR3 is 13 amino acids. In DNA form, the CDR3 reads TGTGCCAGCAGCTCCCAGGTGAACACTGAAGCTTTCTTT. Its translation: CASSSQVNTEAFF.

The chain combines TRBV7-9 with TRBJ2-7; 10 bases match TRBD2. J gave up 0 bases and V 2 bases, and 13 bases lay outside the gene matches. This CDR3 comprises 19 residues. Germline loops: CDR1 SEHNR, CDR2 FQNEAQ (reference sequence). The DNA of the CDR3 is TGTGCCAGCAGCTTACCGCCGGGGCTAGCGGGGGTAAGCTCCTACGAGCAGTACTTC. Protein product: CASSLPPGLAGVSSYEQYF.

The chain couples TRBV19 to TRBJ1-5, with 8 bases fitting TRBD1. This CDR3 is built from 17 residues. The germline CDR1 and CDR2 sequences are LNHDA and SQIVND (reference sequence). Losses at the gene ends were 10 bases for V and 2 bases for J; bases not matched to a gene: 16. CDR3 DNA: TGTGCCACGACAACCGGGACAGGTTTTACGGGCAATCAGCCCCAGCATTTT. Translated: CATTTGTGFTGNQPQHF.

This clone appeared once. Sequence at one end of the junction differs from germline and may be a read error. The chain couples TRBV7-9 to TRBJ2-3, with a weak D call TRBD1 (6 bases). The germline V gene has CDR1 SEHNR and CDR2 FQNEAQ (reference sequence). The CDR3 has 15 residues. In nucleotides, the CDR3 is TGTTCCAGCAGCTTAGCGACAGGTTCCACAGATACGCAGTATTTT. It encodes CSSSLATGSTDTQYF.

This chain connects TRBV9 to TRBJ1-3; 9 bases fit TRBD1. The CDR3 is 15 amino acids. Looked up from germline, CDR1 is SGDLS and CDR2 is YYNGEE. J gave up 4 bases and V 3 bases, and 5 bases lay outside the gene matches. Here the CDR3 reads CASSARDRDGNTIYF. The CDR3 region has the DNA TGTGCCAGCAGCGCCCGGGACAGGGACGGAAACACCATATATTTT. The whole variable domain, filled in from reference TRBV9 and TRBJ1-3, reads DSGVTQTPKHLITATGQRVTLRCSPRSGDLSVYWYQQSLDQGLQFLIQYYNGEERAKGNILERFSAQQFPDLHSELNLSSLELGDSALYFCASSARDRDGNTIYFGEGSWLTVV.

This chain joins TRBV6-1 and TRBJ2-1; no firm D call. The CDR3 is 12 amino acids. The V end was cut by 0 bases, the J end by 10 bases, with 7 bases between. Germline V CDR1 and CDR2: MNHNS, SASEGT. Here the CDR3 reads CASSEATREQFF. CDR3 coding DNA: TGTGCCAGCAGTGAAGCGACCAGGGAGCAGTTCTTC.

This clone was observed a handful of times. The DNA for the CDR3 is TGTGCCAGCTCACCAAGGGGCGGCTTCGAAGAGACCCAGTACTTC. As protein: CASSPRGGFEETQYF. The genes are TRBV18 and TRBJ2-5, with D possibly being TRBD1 (5 bases). The CDR3 consists of 15 residues. V dropped 2 bases and J dropped 3 bases, with 13 bases sitting between them. Germline loops: CDR1 KGHSH, CDR2 LQKENI.

The rearrangement joins TRBV2 to TRBJ1-1; perhaps TRBD1 as D (6 bases). This CDR3 spans 12 amino acids. The V end was cut by 7 bases, the J end by 5 bases, with 11 bases between. Germline-derived CDR1 and CDR2 are SNHLY and FYNNEI. The CDR3 region is CASKDRVTEAFF. DNA of the CDR3: TGTGCCAGCAAGGACAGAGTAACTGAAGCTTTCTTT.

The rearrangement links TRBV9 to TRBJ1-4; TRBD1 might be the D (5 bases). The CDR3 contains 15 residues. Trimming shortened V by 0 bases and J by 6 bases, and 12 bases separated the two germline ends. Germline V gives CDR1 SGDLS, CDR2 YYNGEE. CDR3 DNA: TGTGCCAGCAGCGTAGGGGGCACGAGCGATGAAAAACTGTTTTTT. Residues: CASSVGGTSDEKLFF.

The chain employs TRBV4-1 and TRBJ1-3, with a tentative D call TRBD1 (6 bases). This CDR3 is 15 amino acids long. V was trimmed by 4 bases and J by 2 bases, leaving 12 bases between them. CDR1 MGHRA and CDR2 YSYEKL come from the germline V gene. This chain's CDR3 is CASSRDRITGNTIYF. DNA of the CDR3: TGCGCCAGCAGCCGCGACAGGATCACTGGAAACACCATATATTTT.

The rearrangement joins TRBV7-8 to TRBJ1-2, with 9 bases aligning to TRBD1. The V segment lost 1 base and the J segment 3 bases; nucleotides outside the gene matches: 15. The CDR3 extends over 19 amino acids. Germline CDR1 SGHVS, CDR2 FQNEAQ. The CDR3 spells CASSLGQGGADIFHYGYTF. The CDR3 region has the DNA TGTGCCAGCAGCTTAGGACAGGGGGGTGCGGACATCTTTCACTATGGCTACACCTTC.

The gene calls are TRBV29-1 and TRBJ1-3; 7 bases agree with TRBD1. In germline, CDR1 is SQVTM, CDR2 ANQGSEA. Trimming cost V 7 bases and J 0 bases; bases outside gene matches: 9. The CDR3 has 15 residues. This CDR3 is CSARTGDSSGNTIYF. The CDR3 bases are TGCAGCGCACGAACAGGGGACAGCTCTGGAAACACCATATATTTT.